Listed below are T cell receptor beta chains from one sample, sequenced in a study of T-cell memory formation after mild COVID-19. TCRdb analysed the 5' RACE reads with MiXCR anew, one entry per CDR3 protein. This table holds around 310,000 distinct CDR3 sequences, 15% to 20% found once. The sample consisted of PBMCs or a T cell subset sorted from them (not recorded which). The receptors come from a man younger than 35 who had mild COVID-19 (a few samples of this study predate the infection). Cell type and time point are not known. Both conserved end residues are part of each CDR3. A D gene is named only where the DNA matches it firmly. The size field is filled for only some rows; it gives once, few, many or a size class.

V gene: TRBV4-3; clone size: few; J gene: TRBJ1-1; D gene: NA; CDR3 DNA: TGCGCCAGCAGTCCCCAGGGGTCGGCCACTGAAGCTTTCTTT; CDR3 protein: CASSPQGSATEAFF
V gene: TRBV14; clone size: NA; J gene: TRBJ2-7; D gene: TRBD1; CDR3 DNA: TGTGCCAGCAGCCACCTGCCGGGACAGGGGGCGTACGAGCAGTACTTC; CDR3 protein: CASSHLPGQGAYEQYF
V gene: TRBV9; clone size: NA; J gene: TRBJ2-7; D gene: TRBD2; CDR3 DNA: TGTGCCAGCAGCCCCCGGGCCGGGGAGGGGTCCTACGAGCAGTACTTC; CDR3 protein: CASSPRAGEGSYEQYF
V gene: TRBV5-5; clone size: NA; J gene: TRBJ1-2; D gene: TRBD1; CDR3 DNA: TGTGCCAGCAGCTTGAGGACAGGGGTTGGAATTTATGGCTACACCTTC; CDR3 protein: CASSLRTGVGIYGYTF
V gene: TRBV7-2; clone size: NA; J gene: TRBJ1-2; D gene: NA; CDR3 DNA: TGTGCCAGCAGCTTAGCGGGTGTAGGTTATGGCTACACCTTC; CDR3 protein: CASSLAGVGYGYTF
V gene: TRBV12-3/TRBV12-4; clone size: few; J gene: TRBJ1-1; D gene: NA; CDR3 DNA: TGTGCCAGCAGTCCACGTTATAACACTGAAGCTTTCTTT; CDR3 protein: CASSPRYNTEAFF
V gene: TRBV5-1; clone size: few; J gene: TRBJ1-2; D gene: NA; CDR3 DNA: TGCGCCAGCAGCTTGGAAAGGCCGGGTTCAGCTAACTATGGCTACACCTTC; CDR3 protein: CASSLERPGSANYGYTF
V gene: TRBV5-1; clone size: few; J gene: TRBJ2-1; D gene: TRBD2; CDR3 DNA: TGCGCCAGCAGCTTGGCCGTTCCTAGCGGGGGGGTTTATATCCCGCATGAGCAGTTCTTC; CDR3 protein: CASSLAVPSGGVYIPHEQFF
V gene: TRBV5-4; clone size: NA; J gene: TRBJ2-2; D gene: NA; CDR3 DNA: TGTGCCAGCAGCCGGGCCGGGACAACGAACACCGGGGAGCTGTTTTTT; CDR3 protein: CASSRAGTTNTGELFF
V gene: TRBV20-1; clone size: few; J gene: TRBJ2-2; D gene: NA; CDR3 DNA: TGCAGTGCAGCGCCCTTCTGGGAGCTGTTTTTT; CDR3 protein: CSAAPFWELFF
V gene: TRBV10-2; clone size: NA; J gene: TRBJ1-2; D gene: TRBD1; CDR3 DNA: TGCGCCACCCAACCGGGACAGGGTTATGGCTACACCTTC; CDR3 protein: CATQPGQGYGYTF
V gene: TRBV7-2; clone size: NA; J gene: TRBJ2-3; D gene: NA; CDR3 DNA: TGTGCCAGCAGCTTAGCGGGGGGGCATTTTGATACGCAGTATTTT; CDR3 protein: CASSLAGGHFDTQYF
V gene: TRBV20-1; clone size: few; J gene: TRBJ2-3; D gene: TRBD2; CDR3 DNA: TGCAGTGCTAGAGATACGGTCTCGGGGGGGTTCACAGATACGCAGTATTTT; CDR3 protein: CSARDTVSGGFTDTQYF
V gene: TRBV10-3; clone size: few; J gene: TRBJ1-5; D gene: NA; CDR3 DNA: TGTGCCATCAGTGAGTCGAGCCCCAATCAGCCCCAGCATTTT; CDR3 protein: CAISESSPNQPQHF
V gene: TRBV20-1; clone size: NA; J gene: TRBJ2-7; D gene: TRBD1; CDR3 DNA: TGCAGTGCTAGAGAAGGGACAGGGACCTACGAGCAGTACTTC; CDR3 protein: CSAREGTGTYEQYF
V gene: TRBV12-3/TRBV12-4; clone size: few; J gene: TRBJ1-5; D gene: NA; CDR3 DNA: TGTGCCAGCAGTTTTCCAGGGCGACAGCCCCAGCATTTT; CDR3 protein: CASSFPGRQPQHF
V gene: TRBV19; clone size: NA; J gene: TRBJ2-1; D gene: TRBD1; CDR3 DNA: TGTGCCAGTACCAAACTGGACAGGGAGAATGAGCAGTTCTTC; CDR3 protein: CASTKLDRENEQFF